A selection of T cell receptor beta chains follows, all from one sample in a study of blood T cell repertoires in COVID-19. Assay: immunoSEQ multiplex PCR; the TCRdb copy retains only in-frame clones and omits some. The sample carries hundreds of thousands of clones, around four fifths recorded once. Sequenced: peripheral blood. These receptors all stem from a woman between 50 and 59 years old who had recovered from COVID-19. Each CDR3 is given with its conserved first and last residue. A D gene is named only where the DNA matches it firmly. The size field is filled for only some rows; it gives once, few, many or a size class.

- once TRBJ2-1 14 TRBV19 CASSYQTENNEQFF TGTGCCAGTAGTTACCAGACAGAAAACAATGAGCAGTTCTTC
- - TRBJ2-3 12 TRBV6-2/TRBV6-3 CASSYIGNTQYF TGTGCCAGCAGTTATATCGGGAATACGCAGTATTTT
- few TRBJ1-4 13 TRBV27 CASSFRTNEKLFF TGTGCCAGCAGTTTTCGGACTAATGAAAAACTGTTTTTT
TRBD1 - TRBJ1-2 16 TRBV5-1 CASSLGRTGTNYGYTF TGCGCCAGCAGCTTGGGACGGACAGGGACAAACTATGGCTACACCTTC
- - TRBJ2-1 12 TRBV3-1/TRBV3-2 CASSPRDNEQFF TGTGCCAGCAGCCCCCGGGACAATGAGCAGTTCTTC
- - TRBJ2-1 14 TRBV27 CASTRPGVSNEQFF TGTGCCAGCACAAGGCCGGGGGTTAGCAATGAGCAGTTCTTC
- - TRBJ1-2 14 TRBV5-5 CASSLGQAFYGYTF TGTGCCAGCAGCTTGGGACAGGCTTTCTATGGCTACACCTTC
- - TRBJ2-7 13 TRBV12-3/TRBV12-4 CASSTQQGYEQYF TGTGCCAGCAGTACACAACAGGGCTACGAGCAGTACTTC
TRBD2 once TRBJ2-6 17 TRBV4-3 CASSRDAGASGANVLTF TGCGCCAGCAGCCGGGACGCGGGAGCCTCTGGGGCCAACGTCCTGACTTTC
- - TRBJ1-2 12 TRBV12-3/TRBV12-4 CASSSTGYGYTF TGTGCCAGCAGTTCCACAGGGTATGGCTACACCTTC
TRBD2 - TRBJ2-7 13 TRBV27 CASSPAGANEQYF TGTGCCAGCAGTCCAGCGGGAGCGAACGAGCAGTACTTC
TRBD2 once TRBJ2-7 17 TRBV5-5 CASSFILAGVNTYEQYF TGTGCCAGCAGCTTTATTCTAGCGGGGGTGAACACCTACGAGCAGTACTTC
TRBD1 few TRBJ1-4 14 TRBV6-5 CASSLRQGGEKLFF TGTGCCAGCAGCCTCAGACAGGGTGGAGAAAAACTGTTTTTT
- - TRBJ1-2 15 TRBV2 CASSSDLGIKYGYTF TGTGCCAGCAGCTCGGACTTAGGGATTAAGTATGGCTACACCTTC
TRBD1 - TRBJ2-7 15 TRBV7-2 CASSLAGDRAYEQYF TGTGCCAGCAGCTTAGCAGGGGACAGGGCCTACGAGCAGTACTTC
TRBD2 - TRBJ2-7 16 TRBV3-1/TRBV3-2 CASSQFWGGMSNEQYF TGTGCCAGCAGCCAATTTTGGGGAGGGATGAGCAACGAGCAGTACTTC
- once TRBJ2-5 13 TRBV15 CATSRHVQETQYF TGTGCCACCAGCCGACACGTCCAAGAGACCCAGTACTTC